This T cell receptor beta chain was recorded in a study of memory CD4+ T cells and cytomegalovirus serostatus (dated by TCRdb to 2018 to 2020). Describing the broader study: The roughly 33 healthy Belgian adults in the cohort included 9 who were CMV seropositive and about 24 who were CMV seronegative. CD4+ memory TCRbeta repertoires of a Belgian cohort with known cytomegalovirus serostatus were sequenced in order to replicate a published TCR-based CMV serostatus classifier. The paper as a whole reports these results and caveats: Only CD4+CD45RO+ memory cells were sequenced, in contrast to the original study, which included naive and memory CD4+ and CD8+ populations. A median bootstrapped AUC of approximately 0.95 with a 95% CI of 0.76-1.00 was achieved on the Belgian cohort by the original-framework classifier. Of more than 150 previously reported CMV-associated TCRbeta sequences, about 62 appeared in the CD4+ memory repertoires, each in one to five individuals. For predicting CMV serostatus, the median bootstrapped AUC was about 0.96 using the original framework and about 0.9 using a US-trained random forest. Results were interpreted as suggesting that the CMV-associated TCR signature is largely present in the CD4+ memory repertoire.

The Quick-DNA Microprep Kit was used to extract genomic DNA from the sorted cells. Amplification of TCRbeta DNA was done with the immunoSEQ hsTCRbeta kit, following the protocol from the manufacturer. An Illumina MiSeq instrument was used to sequence the TCRbeta libraries. Under the source paper's analysis protocol: Removing out-of-frame sequences left some 2,200,000 distinct TCRbeta sequences, an average of about 73,000 per individual. Each individual was scored by the count of 150 to 200 previously reported CMV-associated TCRbeta sequences and the total productive distinct TCRbeta count. A beta-binomial model was reimplemented in Python, and scikit-learn random forests with default parameters were trained on US cohort data. Classifier performance on the Belgian cohort was summarized as median AUC with percentile confidence intervals over 10,000 bootstrap iterations. The table comes from immuneACCESS by way of TCRdb, which keeps in-frame sequences with V and J called. Part of the clones is missing from these tables; in studies checked, under half for an unresolved V gene and the rest for unknown reasons. That table gives V, J and clone size, and the DNA gave D and trimming. The sample records around 53,000 clones, around 88% of which are singletons. Just under 2% of the sample is taken by the ten largest.

Notes on this clone: No antigen is known for it. The input lacks base qualities; no much larger clone sits a single base away.

A FACSAria II was used to sort memory CD4+ T cells, defined as single viable CD3+CD4+CD8-CD45RO+ cells. To determine CMV serostatus, a Roche Elecsys assay was used that detects serum IgG against CMV pp150, pp28, p38 and p52. Once the samples were thawed, total CD4+ T cells were enriched through positive selection using CD4 magnetic microbeads. Samples originated from another study that specifically interrogated the CD4+ T cell memory repertoire. Peripheral blood mononuclear cells were isolated and cryopreserved according to standard operating procedures, and serum was stored at -80 degrees C. The staining used CD3-PerCP (BW264/56), CD4-APC (RPA-T4), CD45RO-PE (UCHT1) and CD8-Pacific Orange (3B5) antibodies, and Sytox blue was used to exclude non-viable cells. As encoded in the germline V gene (reference sequence), CDR1 is SEHNR while CDR2 is FQNEAQ. From the cysteine up to the phenylalanine, the CDR3 has a length of 18 residues. Solely the CDR3 DNA is kept, with 54 bases framed from the first base. The germline V and J ends show losses of 6 bases and 3 bases respectively, and no gene match explains 13 bases of the junction.

Source material: memory CD4+ T cells from blood. The chain links TRBV7-9 with TRBJ2-7; 14 middle bases align to TRBD2. This sequence originates from an adult in good health and CMV-seropositive. The nucleotide sequence is given as TGTGCCAGCAGTCTGACTAGCGGGGGGGCCTTTCTCATCTACGAGCAGTACTTC. Translated, it gives CASSLTSGGAFLIYEQYF.